This entry concerns a single T cell receptor (beta chain). Antigen specificity is unknown. Looked up from germline, CDR1 is SGHAT and CDR2 is FQNNGV. The V segment lost 3 bases and the J segment 4 bases; nucleotides outside the gene matches: 15. The CDR3 loop spans 17 amino acids. These data originate in a study of shared clonotypes between healthy human individuals. General study points: The naive CD4 repertoires of several donors were compared, and around 5% of clonotypes were shared.

CD8 memory was a combination of CD45RO+ cells and CCR7-negative CD45RA+ TemRA cells. At a deep level, the assay was run. Each subset's genomic DNA was split evenly across several immunoSEQ plates. TCRdb's copy holds only in-frame clones and misses some; the assay was immunoSEQ multiplex PCR. The sample includes 85,000 to 100,000 clones, 60% to 75% of them seen just once. The source is a man in his thirties or forties in good health. This chain links TRBV11-2 with TRBJ2-7, with 7 bases aligning to TRBD2. Material: memory CD8+ T cells sorted from blood. Specified subset: CD45RO+ cells pooled with CCR7-negative TemRA cells. The DNA for the CDR3 is TGTGCCAGCAGCTTCCGCCCCCGTGGGAGGGTCCTTTACGAGCAGTACTTC. This encodes CASSFRPRGRVLYEQYF. The full variable domain, its missing parts supplied by reference TRBV11-2 and TRBJ2-7, is EAGVAQSPRYKIIEKRQSVAFWCNPISGHATLYWYQQILGQGPKLLIQFQNNGVVDDSQLPKDRFSAERLKGVDSTLKIQPAKLEDSAVYLCASSFRPRGRVLYEQYFGPGTRLTVT.